Shown below are 3 T cell receptor beta chains from a single sample sequenced in a study of cytomegalovirus exposure and HLA in healthy donors. The protocol was immunoSEQ multiplex PCR, while the TCRdb copy is restricted to in-frame clones and leaves out a portion. This table holds some 80,000 clones, around 95% found once. The sequencing input was PBMCs. These receptors came from a woman under 30 in good health and CMV-seronegative.

V is TRBV6-4 and J is TRBJ2-1; possibly TRBD2 for D (6 bases). Germline assignment: CDR1 MRHNA and CDR2 SNTAGT. Trimming took off 1 base at V and 2 bases at J, with 18 bases between the two ends. The CDR3 extends over 18 amino acids. The CDR3 protein is CASSDCWLLAPPYNEQFF. The DNA for the CDR3 is TGTGCCAGCAGTGACTGTTGGTTGCTAGCGCCCCCCTACAATGAGCAGTTCTTC.

The rearrangement uses TRBV19 and TRBJ2-7, with D possibly matching TRBD2 (5 bases). Trimming stripped 3 bases from V and 0 bases from J, with 9 bases between. Germline CDR1 reads LNHDA; CDR2 reads SQIVND (reference sequence). This CDR3 comprises 14 residues. For the CDR3, the DNA is TGTGCCAGTAGTATCCTACTAGACTCCTACGAGCAGTACTTC. Amino acids: CASSILLDSYEQYF.

The chain couples TRBV18 to TRBJ2-2; 10 bases map to TRBD1. This CDR3 region has 15 residues. The V gene's germline CDR1 is KGHSH and CDR2 LQKENI. Trimming at V came to 6 bases and at J to 6 bases, leaving 7 bases not matched to a gene. DNA of the CDR3: TGTGCCAGCTCTCCGGGACAGGGGACCGCCGGGGAGCTGTTTTTT. Protein sequence: CASSPGQGTAGELFF.